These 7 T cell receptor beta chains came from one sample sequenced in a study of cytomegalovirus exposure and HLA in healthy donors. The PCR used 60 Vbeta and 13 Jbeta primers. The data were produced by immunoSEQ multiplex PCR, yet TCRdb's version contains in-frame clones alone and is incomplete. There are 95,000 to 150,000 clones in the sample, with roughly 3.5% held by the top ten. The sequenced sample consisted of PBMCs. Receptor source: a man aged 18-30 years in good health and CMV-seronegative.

The CDR3 loop is CAGRKREQYNEQFF. In nucleotides, the CDR3 is TGTGCCGGGAGGAAGCGGGAGCAATACAATGAGCAGTTCTTC. The V and J genes are TRBV9 and TRBJ2-1, with 8 bases lining up with TRBD2. Germline V CDR1 and CDR2: SGDLS, YYNGEE. V dropped 10 bases and J dropped 4; count of bases not matched to a gene: 10. This CDR3 spans 14 amino acids.

The CDR3 DNA follows: TGTGCCGGCCTGGGACAGGGAGGGAGTGAGCAGTACTTC. This sequence encodes CAGLGQGGSEQYF. V usage is TRBV6-1 and J usage is TRBJ2-7, with 9 nucleotides matching TRBD1. Trimming at V came to 11 bases and at J to 7 bases, leaving 12 bases not matched to a gene. CDR3 length: 13 amino acids. Germline-derived CDR1 and CDR2 are MNHNS and SASEGT.

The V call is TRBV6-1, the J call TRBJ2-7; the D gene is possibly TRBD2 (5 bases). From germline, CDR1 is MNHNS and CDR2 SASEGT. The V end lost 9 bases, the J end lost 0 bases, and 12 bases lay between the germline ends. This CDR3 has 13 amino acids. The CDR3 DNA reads TGTGCCAGTGCCCGGGGTTACTCCTACGAGCAGTACTTC. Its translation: CASARGYSYEQYF.

The CDR3 DNA is TGTGCCAGCAGCATTGGGGCTAGCACAGATACGCAGTATTTT. Protein product: CASSIGASTDTQYF. The chain joins TRBV9 to TRBJ2-3; D perhaps matches TRBD1 (5 bases). This CDR3 spans 14 amino acids. In germline, CDR1 is SGDLS, CDR2 YYNGEE. Trimming removed 4 bases from V and 0 bases from J, with 9 bases in between. The entire variable domain, with the rest obtained from reference TRBV9 and TRBJ2-3, is as follows: DSGVTQTPKHLITATGQRVTLRCSPRSGDLSVYWYQQSLDQGLQFLIQYYNGEERAKGNILERFSAQQFPDLHSELNLSSLELGDSALYFCASSIGASTDTQYFGPGTRLTVL.

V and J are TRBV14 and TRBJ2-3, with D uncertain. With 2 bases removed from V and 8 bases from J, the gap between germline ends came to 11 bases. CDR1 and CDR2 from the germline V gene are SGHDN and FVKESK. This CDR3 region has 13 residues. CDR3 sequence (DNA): TGTGCCAGCAGCCAACTACTCCCGGGTACGCAGTATTTT. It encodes CASSQLLPGTQYF.

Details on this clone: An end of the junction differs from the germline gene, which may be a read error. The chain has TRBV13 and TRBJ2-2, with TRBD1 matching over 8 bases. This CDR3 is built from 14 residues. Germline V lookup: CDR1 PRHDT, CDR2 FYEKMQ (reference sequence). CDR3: CANSRQGITGELFF. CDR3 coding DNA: TGTGCCAACAGCCGACAGGGGATCACCGGGGAGCTGTTTTTT.

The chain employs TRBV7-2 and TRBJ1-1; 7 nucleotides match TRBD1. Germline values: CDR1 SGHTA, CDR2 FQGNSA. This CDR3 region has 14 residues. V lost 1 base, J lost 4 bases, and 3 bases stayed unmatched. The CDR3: CASSLGQGATEAFF. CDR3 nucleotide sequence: TGTGCCAGCAGCTTAGGACAGGGTGCCACTGAAGCTTTCTTT.